This record concerns one T cell receptor beta chain sequence. Its matching antigen is unknown. General study points: Tumor memory CD4+ T cell TCR gene usage clustered with blood and lymph node memory CD4+ cells and lymph node naive CD4+ cells. Tumor-infiltrating Treg TCR alpha and beta sequences overlapped most with tumor naive CD4+ T cells, then blood naive.

Trimming cost V 1 base and J 3 bases, with 7 bases left between them. CDR3 length: 15 amino acids. The germline CDR1 and CDR2 sequences are SGHTA and FQGTGA. MiXCR, run by TCRdb on the 5' RACE reads, gives a single entry per CDR3 protein. The data show about 41,000 distinct CDR3 sequences, with about 29% seen just once and less than 4% held by the top ten. The memory fraction was CD4+CD45RO+CD25- cells. V and J are TRBV7-3 and TRBJ2-6; D is perhaps TRBD1 (5 bases). What was sequenced was memory CD4+ T cells sorted from a lymph node. The subset here: memory CD4+ T cells, CD4+CD45RO+CD25-. This TCR was sampled from a female donor with breast cancer. CDR3 nucleotide sequence: TGTGCCAGCAGCTTAAATAGGGGTGGGGCCAACGTCCTGACTTTC. This translates into CASSLNRGGANVLTF.